The 8 T cell receptor beta chains presented below share a single source sample, sequenced in a study of T cell repertoires in cytomegalovirus infection. Each CDR3 protein is one row after TCRdb ran MiXCR on the reads. The sample holds 50,000 or so distinct CDR3 sequences; more than 15% are singletons and the top ten take roughly 67%. Their specific antigens are unknown. The sample here was CD8+ T cells from cultured PBMCs, taken from culture after CMV antigen stimulation. These receptors all come from a human donor in good health (CMV status not recorded). Some clones in this sample may be carry-over from other donors' samples.

Written as DNA, the CDR3 is TGTGCCAGCAGCTTATACTGTTACTCTGGAAACACCATATATTTT. It specifies CASSLYCYSGNTIYF. The chain combines TRBV7-3 with TRBJ1-3; no firm D call. The CDR3 contains 15 residues. The V gene lost 2 bases and the J gene lost 0 bases, with 8 bases spanning the gap. The germline gives CDR1 SGHTA, CDR2 FQGTGA. Based on the CDR3 plus reference TRBV7-3 and TRBJ1-3, the full variable domain is GAGVSQTPSNKVTEKGKYVELRCDPISGHTALYWYRQSLGQGPEFLIYFQGTGAADDSGLPNDRFFAVRPEGSVSTLKIQRTERGDSAVYLCASSLYCYSGNTIYFGEGSWLTVV.

This clonotype was counted a few times. The chain has TRBV12-3 or TRBV12-4 and TRBJ1-3; 10 nucleotides align to TRBD1. The V gene end was trimmed by 3 bases and the J gene end by 2 bases; junction bases not matched to a gene: 10. There are 18 residues in the CDR3. For the CDR3, the DNA is TGTGCCAGCAGTTTCTTCTCCCCGGGACAGGGGACTGGAAACACCATATATTTT. Translated, it gives CASSFFSPGQGTGNTIYF.

This rearrangement joins TRBV7-2 to TRBJ1-1; no reliable D call. The CDR3 spans 15 residues. The V and J ends lost 1 base and 2 bases respectively, with 11 bases between them. Per germline, CDR1 SGHTA and CDR2 FQGNSA. The CDR3 nucleotides are TGTGCCAGCAGCTTAGACAGAGGGATAAACACTGAAGCTTTCTTT. It translates to CASSLDRGINTEAFF.

V usage is TRBV25-1 and J usage is TRBJ2-1; D gene uncertain. The V end was cut by 2 bases, the J end by 12 bases, with 11 bases between. Germline CDR1 and CDR2: MGHDK and SYGVNS. The CDR3 runs 12 residues. The CDR3 nucleotides read TGTGCCAGCAGTGAAATTCATCTTGGGCAGTTCTTC. As protein: CASSEIHLGQFF.

This clonotype was detected only a few times. The chain links TRBV11-2 to TRBJ2-1; D is perhaps TRBD1 (7 bases). V was pared by 1 base and J by 6 bases, with 10 bases between. Germline values: CDR1 SGHAT, CDR2 FQNNGV. The CDR3 extends over 14 amino acids. The CDR3 bases are TGTGCCAGCAGCTTAGGGAGGGGGCCCAATGAGCAGTTCTTC. This gives the protein CASSLGRGPNEQFF. The variable domain in full, with the rest retrieved from reference TRBV11-2 and TRBJ2-1, is EAGVAQSPRYKIIEKRQSVAFWCNPISGHATLYWYQQILGQGPKLLIQFQNNGVVDDSQLPKDRFSAERLKGVDSTLKIQPAKLEDSAVYLCASSLGRGPNEQFFGPGTRLTVL.

The DNA of the CDR3 is TGTGCCAGCAGCTTCCTAGCGGTATACACAGATACGCAGTATTTT. Translated, it gives CASSFLAVYTDTQYF. The chain carries TRBV7-6 and TRBJ2-3, with 7 bases that match TRBD2. The V segment lost 3 bases and the J segment 2 bases; nucleotides outside the gene matches: 5. Germline V gene lookup returns CDR1 SGHVS and CDR2 FNYEAQ. The CDR3 runs to 15 residues. The full variable domain, in which reference TRBV7-6 and TRBJ2-3 provide the parts outside the CDR3, is GAGVSQSPRYKVTKRGQDVALRCDPISGHVSLYWYRQALGQGPEFLTYFNYEAQQDKSGLPNDRFSAERPEGSISTLTIQRTEQRDSAMYRCASSFLAVYTDTQYFGPGTRLTVL.

CDR3 bases: TGTGCCAGCAGTTTAACAGCGAACACCGGGGAGCTGTTTTTT. Translated: CASSLTANTGELFF. The gene calls are TRBV28 and TRBJ2-2; D remains ambiguous. Germline assignment: CDR1 MDHEN and CDR2 SYDVKM. The V end lost 2 bases, the J end lost 0 bases, and 4 bases lay between the germline ends. The CDR3 has 14 residues.

This clonotype was counted ten times or more. This chain links TRBV27 with TRBJ2-5; 7 bases align to TRBD2. Germline V gene sequence: CDR1 MNHEY, CDR2 SMNVEV (reference sequence). The CDR3 sequence is 13 residues long. V was pared by 6 bases and J by 0 bases, with 1 base of the junction left unmatched. The CDR3 region has the DNA TGTGCCAGCAGGAGCGGGAACCAAGAGACCCAGTACTTC. This encodes CASRSGNQETQYF.